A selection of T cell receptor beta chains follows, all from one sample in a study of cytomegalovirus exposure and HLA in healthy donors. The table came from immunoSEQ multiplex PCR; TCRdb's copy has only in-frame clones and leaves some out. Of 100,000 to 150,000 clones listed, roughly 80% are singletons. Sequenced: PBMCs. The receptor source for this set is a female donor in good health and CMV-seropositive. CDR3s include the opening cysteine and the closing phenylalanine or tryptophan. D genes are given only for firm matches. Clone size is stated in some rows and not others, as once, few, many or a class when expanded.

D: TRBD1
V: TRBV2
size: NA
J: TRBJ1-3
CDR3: CASTQGARGNTIYF
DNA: TGTGCCAGCACCCAGGGGGCAAGAGGAAACACCATATATTTT

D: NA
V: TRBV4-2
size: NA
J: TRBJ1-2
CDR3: CASSQDPAGTHTMSYPF
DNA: TGTGCCAGCAGCCAAGATCCGGCGGGAACCCACACTATGAGCTACCCCTTC

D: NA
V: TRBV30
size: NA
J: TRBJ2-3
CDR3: CACPDRTYHTQYF
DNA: TGTGCCTGCCCAGACCGGACATACCACACGCAGTATTTT

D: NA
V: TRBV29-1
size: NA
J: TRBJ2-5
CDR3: CSVEPRGFQLETQYF
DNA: TGCAGCGTTGAACCGAGGGGGTTTCAACTAGAGACCCAGTACTTC

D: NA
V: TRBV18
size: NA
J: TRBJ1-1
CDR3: CASSPGQNTEAFF
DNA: TGTGCCAGCTCCCCGGGACAGAACACTGAAGCTTTCTTT

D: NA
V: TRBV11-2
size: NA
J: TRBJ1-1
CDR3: CASSPLRGSGTEAFF
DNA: TGTGCCAGCAGCCCACTTCGGGGGTCAGGCACTGAAGCTTTCTTT

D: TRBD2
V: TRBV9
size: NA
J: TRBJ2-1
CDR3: CASSLGLAGAYEEQFF
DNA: TGTGCCAGCAGCCTGGGACTAGCGGGAGCGTACGAAGAGCAGTTCTTC

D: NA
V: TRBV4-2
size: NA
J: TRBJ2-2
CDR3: CASSRTRANTGELFF
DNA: TGTGCCAGCAGCCGCACACGGGCGAACACCGGGGAGCTGTTTTTT

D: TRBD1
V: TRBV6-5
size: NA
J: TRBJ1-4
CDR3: CASSSGQGDEKLFF
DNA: TGTGCCAGCAGCTCGGGACAGGGTGATGAAAAACTGTTTTTT

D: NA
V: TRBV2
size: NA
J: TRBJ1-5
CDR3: CASSVRGGGQPQHF
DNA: TGTGCCAGCAGTGTAAGGGGAGGTGGCCAGCCCCAGCATTTT

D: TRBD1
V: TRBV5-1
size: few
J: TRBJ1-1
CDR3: CASTGQGGTNTEAFF
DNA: TGCGCCAGCACCGGACAGGGCGGAACGAACACTGAAGCTTTCTTT

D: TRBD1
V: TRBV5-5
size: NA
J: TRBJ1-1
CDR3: CASSYRQGTNTEAFF
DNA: TGTGCCAGCAGCTATCGACAGGGGACGAACACTGAAGCTTTCTTT

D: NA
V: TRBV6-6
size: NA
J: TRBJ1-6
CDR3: CASTQSGTSSLPLHF
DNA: TGTGCCAGCACCCAATCCGGGACTTCAAGTCTACCCCTCCACTTT

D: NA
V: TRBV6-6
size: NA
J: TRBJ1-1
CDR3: CASSYLVANTEAFF
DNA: TGTGCCAGCAGTTACCTTGTGGCGAACACTGAAGCTTTCTTT

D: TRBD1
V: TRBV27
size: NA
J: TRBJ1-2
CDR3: CASSGTGDGYTF
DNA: TGTGCCAGCAGTGGGACAGGGGATGGCTACACCTTC

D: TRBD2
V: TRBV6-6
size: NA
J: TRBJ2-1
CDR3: CATRGGIKGEQFF
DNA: TGTGCCACTCGCGGGGGTATAAAAGGTGAGCAGTTCTTC

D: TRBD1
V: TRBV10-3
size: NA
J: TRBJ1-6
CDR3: CAISEKSAGQGSMNPNSPLHF
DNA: TGTGCCATCAGTGAGAAGTCGGCGGGACAGGGATCGATGAACCCAAATTCACCCCTCCACTTT

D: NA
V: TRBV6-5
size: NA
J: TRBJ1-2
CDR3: CASSSSGRVVGYTF
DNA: TGTGCCAGCAGTTCCTCGGGGAGGGTAGTTGGCTACACCTTC

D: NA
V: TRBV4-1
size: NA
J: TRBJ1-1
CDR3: CASSRGNSPEAFF
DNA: TGCGCCAGCAGCCGAGGTAATAGCCCTGAAGCTTTCTTT

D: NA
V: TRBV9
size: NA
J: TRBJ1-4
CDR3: CASSVVVRESHEKLFF
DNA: TGTGCCAGCAGCGTAGTGGTGAGGGAAAGTCATGAAAAACTGTTTTTT

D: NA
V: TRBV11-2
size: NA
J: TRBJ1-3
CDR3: CASRFGQFLTGNTIYF
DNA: TGTGCCAGCAGATTCGGACAATTTCTCACTGGAAACACCATATATTTT

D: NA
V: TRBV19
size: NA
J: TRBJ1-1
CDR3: CASSTGDSLYEAFF
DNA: TGTGCCAGTAGTACCGGTGACAGCTTATATGAAGCTTTCTTT

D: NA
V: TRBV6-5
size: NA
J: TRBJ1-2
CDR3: CASSYSTYRKTGGYTF
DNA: TGTGCCAGCAGTTACTCTACGTACAGGAAAACAGGAGGCTACACCTTC

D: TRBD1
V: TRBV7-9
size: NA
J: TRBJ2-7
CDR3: CASSFTYRGRSEQYF
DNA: TGTGCCAGCAGCTTCACCTACAGGGGTAGGTCCGAGCAGTACTTC

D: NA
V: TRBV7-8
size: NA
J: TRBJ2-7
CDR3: CASSFHWGRESEQYF
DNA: TGTGCCAGCAGCTTTCACTGGGGCAGGGAAAGCGAGCAGTACTTC

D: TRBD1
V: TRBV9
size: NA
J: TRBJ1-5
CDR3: CASSVGTGEDQPQHF
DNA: TGTGCCAGCAGCGTAGGGACAGGGGAGGATCAGCCCCAGCATTTT

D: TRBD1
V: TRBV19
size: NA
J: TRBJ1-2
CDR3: CASSMARQGAYGYTF
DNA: TGTGCCAGTAGTATGGCCAGACAGGGGGCGTATGGCTACACCTTC

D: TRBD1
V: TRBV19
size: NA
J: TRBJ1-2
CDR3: CASTVTGDYGYTF
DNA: TGTGCCAGTACCGTGACAGGGGACTATGGCTACACCTTC

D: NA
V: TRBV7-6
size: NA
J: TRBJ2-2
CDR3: CASSARDTSSGELFF
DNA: TGTGCCAGCAGCGCCCGGGATACCTCGTCCGGGGAGCTGTTTTTT

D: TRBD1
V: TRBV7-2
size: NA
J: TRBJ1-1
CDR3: CASSPRTGFGNTEAFF
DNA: TGTGCCAGCAGCCCTCGGACAGGGTTTGGTAACACTGAAGCTTTCTTT

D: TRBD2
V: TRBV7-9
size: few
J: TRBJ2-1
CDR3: CASRAGTSGDKQFF
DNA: TGTGCCAGCAGGGCCGGGACTAGCGGGGACAAGCAGTTCTTC

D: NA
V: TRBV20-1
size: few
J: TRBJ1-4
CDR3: CSSPLNEKLFF
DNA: TGCAGTTCCCCCTTGAATGAAAAACTGTTTTTT

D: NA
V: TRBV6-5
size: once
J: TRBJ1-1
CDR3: CASSYEQNTEAFF
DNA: TGTGCCAGCAGTTACGAACAGAACACTGAAGCTTTCTTT

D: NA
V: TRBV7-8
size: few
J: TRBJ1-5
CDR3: CASSFGALSNQPQHF
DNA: TGTGCCAGCAGCTTTGGGGCCCTGAGCAATCAGCCCCAGCATTTT

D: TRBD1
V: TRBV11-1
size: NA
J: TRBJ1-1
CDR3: CASSLATGELAWTEAFF
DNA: TGTGCCAGCAGCTTAGCGACAGGGGAATTGGCGTGGACTGAAGCTTTCTTT

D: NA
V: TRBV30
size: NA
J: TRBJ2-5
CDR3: CAWSVRGAGETQYF
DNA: TGTGCCTGGAGTGTACGGGGGGCAGGGGAGACCCAGTACTTC

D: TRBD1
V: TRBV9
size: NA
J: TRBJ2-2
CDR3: CASSDRQGTGELFF
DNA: TGTGCCAGCAGCGACCGACAGGGAACCGGGGAGCTGTTTTTT

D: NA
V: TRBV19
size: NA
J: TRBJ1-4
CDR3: CASRGLATNEKLFF
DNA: TGTGCCTCACGGGGACTGGCAACTAATGAAAAACTGTTTTTT

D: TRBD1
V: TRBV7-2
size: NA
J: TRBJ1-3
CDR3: CASSLSGTAGNTIYF
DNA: TGTGCCAGCAGCTTATCTGGGACAGCTGGAAACACCATATATTTT

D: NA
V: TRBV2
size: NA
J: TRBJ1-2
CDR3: CASRPGMNYGYTF
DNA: TGTGCCAGCCGTCCGGGAATGAACTATGGCTACACCTTC

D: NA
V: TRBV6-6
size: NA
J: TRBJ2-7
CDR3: CASSRGSSSYEQYF
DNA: TGTGCCAGCAGCCGGGGATCGAGCTCCTACGAGCAGTACTTC

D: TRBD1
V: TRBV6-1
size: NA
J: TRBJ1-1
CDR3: CASSPVDRGNTEAFF
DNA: TGTGCCAGCAGTCCCGTGGACAGGGGGAACACTGAAGCTTTCTTT

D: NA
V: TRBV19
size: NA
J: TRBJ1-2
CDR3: CASSPRRGAPDYGYTF
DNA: TGTGCCAGTAGTCCCCGACGGGGGGCGCCGGACTATGGCTACACCTTC

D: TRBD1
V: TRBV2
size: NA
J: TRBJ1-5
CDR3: CASSEQGQENQPQHF
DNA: TGTGCCAGCAGTGAACAGGGACAGGAGAATCAGCCCCAGCATTTT

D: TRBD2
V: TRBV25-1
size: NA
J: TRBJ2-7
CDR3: CASKASGSSYEQYF
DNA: TGTGCCAGCAAGGCTAGCGGGTCTTCCTACGAGCAGTACTTC

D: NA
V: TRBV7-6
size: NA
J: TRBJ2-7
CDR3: CASSDAEDEQYF
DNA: TGTGCCAGCAGCGATGCAGAGGACGAGCAGTACTTC

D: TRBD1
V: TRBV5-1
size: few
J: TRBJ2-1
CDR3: CASSSGYRGSSYNEQFF
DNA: TGCGCCAGCAGCTCGGGCTACAGGGGGAGCTCCTACAATGAGCAGTTCTTC

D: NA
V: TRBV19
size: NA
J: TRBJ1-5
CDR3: CASGGLEIYKGNQPQHF
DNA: TGTGCCAGTGGGGGGTTGGAAATATATAAGGGCAATCAGCCCCAGCATTTT

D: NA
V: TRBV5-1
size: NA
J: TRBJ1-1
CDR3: CASSTDRLNTEAFF
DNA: TGCGCCAGCAGCACGGACAGACTGAACACTGAAGCTTTCTTT

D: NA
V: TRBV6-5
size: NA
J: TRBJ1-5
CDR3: CASQRDSNQPQHF
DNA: TGTGCCAGTCAAAGAGATAGCAATCAGCCCCAGCATTTT

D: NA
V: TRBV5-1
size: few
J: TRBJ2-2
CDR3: CATKAGETGELFF
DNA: TGCGCCACCAAAGCAGGGGAAACCGGGGAGCTGTTTTTT

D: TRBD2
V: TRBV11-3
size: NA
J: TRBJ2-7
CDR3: CASSLGGDYDEQYF
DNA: TGTGCCAGCAGCTTAGGGGGGGACTACGACGAGCAGTACTTC

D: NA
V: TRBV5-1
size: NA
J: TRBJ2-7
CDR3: CASSLGYGVTYEQYF
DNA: TGCGCCAGCAGCTTGGGGTACGGAGTGACCTACGAGCAGTACTTC

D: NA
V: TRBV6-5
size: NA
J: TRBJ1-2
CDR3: CASSYARAVDYGYTF
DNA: TGTGCCAGCAGTTACGCCAGGGCGGTGGACTATGGCTACACCTTC

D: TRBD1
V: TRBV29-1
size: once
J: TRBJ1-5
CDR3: CSAGQGINQPQHF
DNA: TGCAGCGCTGGACAGGGGATTAATCAGCCCCAGCATTTT

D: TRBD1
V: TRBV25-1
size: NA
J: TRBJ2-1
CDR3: CASSPGTGVYNEQFF
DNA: TGTGCCAGCAGCCCCGGGACAGGCGTATACAATGAGCAGTTCTTC

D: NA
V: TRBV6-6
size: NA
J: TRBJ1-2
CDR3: CASSPALGAGGYTF
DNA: TGTGCCAGCAGTCCAGCTTTGGGGGCCGGTGGCTACACCTTC

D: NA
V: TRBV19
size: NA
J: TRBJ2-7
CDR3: CARRRLGRPYEQYF
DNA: TGTGCCAGACGGCGACTAGGTCGCCCCTACGAGCAGTACTTC